This entry lists 24 T cell receptor beta chains sequenced from one sample in a study of blood T cell repertoires in COVID-19. The table came from immunoSEQ multiplex PCR; TCRdb's copy has only in-frame clones and leaves some out. This table holds around 50,000 clones, about 90% found once. Sequencing used peripheral blood. The receptors derive from a human donor in a cohort sampled during active COVID-19.

The chain joins TRBV13 to TRBJ1-1; 7 bases are shared with TRBD1. J lost 2 bases, V lost 5 bases, and 11 bases had no gene match. The CDR3 extends over 16 amino acids. Germline CDR1 PRHDT, CDR2 FYEKMQ (reference sequence). CDR3 amino acids: CASSRFTGAVNTEAFF. In DNA, the CDR3 is TGTGCCAGCAGCCGATTCACAGGGGCGGTTAACACTGAAGCTTTCTTT. The full variable domain, completed using reference TRBV13 and TRBJ1-1, is AAGVIQSPRHLIKEKRETATLKCYPIPRHDTVYWYQQGPGQDPQFLISFYEKMQSDKGSIPDRFSAQQFSDYHSELNMSSLELGDSALYFCASSRFTGAVNTEAFFGQGTRLTVV.

The chain recombines TRBV7-2 with TRBJ2-1; D call uncertain. The CDR3 loop spans 14 amino acids. Germline loops: CDR1 SGHTA, CDR2 FQGNSA. Trimming left V 5 bases short and J 4 bases short, with 12 bases between. The CDR3 protein is CASSTPERYNEQFF. The CDR3 DNA reads as TGTGCCAGCAGCACCCCCGAGCGTTACAATGAGCAGTTCTTC.

This chain links TRBV11-1 with TRBJ1-1, with TRBD1 as a possible D gene (6 bases). The V gene lost 5 bases and the J gene lost 7 bases, with 17 bases spanning the gap. This CDR3 contains 14 residues. The germline V gene encodes CDR1 SGHAT and CDR2 FQDESV (reference sequence). The CDR3 DNA sequence: TGTGCCAGCAGCGTCTCACCACAGGGCCATGAAGCTTTCTTT. It translates to CASSVSPQGHEAFF.

The chain joins TRBV29-1 to TRBJ1-1; a weak D match, TRBD1 (5 bases). The germline V gene has CDR1 SQVTM and CDR2 ANQGSEA. The V gene lost 8 bases and the J gene lost 5 bases, with 24 bases spanning the gap. The CDR3 sequence is 15 residues long. CDR3 coding DNA: TGCAGCACCCGGTTTTCAGGGCAGGGTCGGACTGAAGCTTTCTTT. Translation gives CSTRFSGQGRTEAFF.

A note on this clone: Other DNA sequences within the sample encode an identical CDR3. V is TRBV4-2 and J is TRBJ1-2; D might be TRBD1 (5 bases). The CDR3 consists of 13 residues. V lost 1 base to trimming and J lost 6 bases, with 9 bases between them. Germline-derived CDR1 and CDR2 are LGHNA and YNFKEQ. CDR3: CASSQGTGDGYTF. The CDR3 bases are TGTGCCAGCAGCCAAGGCACGGGGGATGGCTACACCTTC.

In DNA form, the CDR3 reads TGCGCCAGCAGCCAAGGGGCAGATCAAGAGACCCAGTACTTC. Protein product: CASSQGADQETQYF. The rearrangement links TRBV4-1 to TRBJ2-5; no clear D gene. The CDR3 loop spans 14 amino acids. V shed 1 base and J shed 2 bases, with 8 bases lying between them. CDR1 MGHRA and CDR2 YSYEKL come from the germline V gene.

This chain uses TRBV6-5 with TRBJ2-7; weak D call: TRBD1 (6 bases). Trimming cost V 0 bases and J 2 bases, with 14 bases left between them. Per the germline V gene, CDR1 is MNHEY and CDR2 is SVGAGI. The CDR3 spans 16 residues. In nucleotides, the CDR3 is TGTGCCAGCAGTTACTCGAATCAGGGGCCGGCCTACGAGCAGTACTTC. Protein sequence: CASSYSNQGPAYEQYF.

The CDR3 loop is CASSYRQGLNTEAFF. CDR3 sequence (DNA): TGTGCCAGCAGTTATCGGCAGGGGCTGAACACTGAAGCTTTCTTT. V is TRBV6-6 and J is TRBJ1-1; D perhaps matches TRBD1 (6 bases). V lost 3 bases and J lost 0, with 11 bases in between. The CDR3 is 15 amino acids. Germline V gene lookup returns CDR1 MNHNY and CDR2 SVGAGI (reference sequence).

The V call is TRBV3-1 (or the pseudogene TRBV3-2), the J call TRBJ2-3; weak D call: TRBD2 (6 bases). This CDR3 is 13 amino acids long. CDR1 is LGHDT, CDR2 YNNKEL, per germline (reference sequence). V dropped 9 bases and J dropped 6 bases, with 16 bases sitting between them. The CDR3 reads CARRTLAGDTQYF. The DNA of the CDR3 is TGTGCCAGAAGAACACTAGCTGGGGATACGCAGTATTTT.

V and J are TRBV6-5 and TRBJ1-1; 9 bases are a match to TRBD1. The CDR3 covers 14 residues. Germline assignment: CDR1 MNHEY and CDR2 SVGAGI. J lost 4 bases, V lost 7 bases, and 7 bases had no gene match. CDR3 in DNA: TGTGCCAGCAACTACAGGGGGCCCGGCACTGAAGCTTTCTTT. Amino acids: CASNYRGPGTEAFF.

CDR3 nucleotide sequence: TGTGCCAGCAGCCAAGAATCCTGGACAGTGGGTAACTCTGGGGCCAACGTCCTGACTTTC. The encoded protein is CASSQESWTVGNSGANVLTF. This sequence joins TRBV3-1 (or the pseudogene TRBV3-2) and TRBJ2-6, with TRBD1 as a possible D gene (6 bases). V lost 0 bases and J 0 bases, leaving 18 bases between the germline ends. CDR1 and CDR2 (germline): LGHDT, YNNKEL (reference sequence). The CDR3 has 20 residues.

The rearrangement links TRBV9 to TRBJ2-2; tentatively, D is TRBD1 (5 bases). The CDR3 consists of 15 residues. Germline-derived CDR1 and CDR2 are SGDLS and YYNGEE. The V and J ends lost 2 bases and 3 bases respectively, with 11 bases between them. The CDR3 here is CASSVQGGHTGELFF. In DNA form, the CDR3 reads TGTGCCAGCAGCGTTCAGGGCGGACACACCGGGGAGCTGTTTTTT.

This clone was counted a single time. The V and J genes are TRBV3-1 (or the pseudogene TRBV3-2) and TRBJ1-2, with 7 bases lining up with TRBD1. From germline, CDR1 is LGHDT and CDR2 YNNKEL (reference sequence). CDR3 size: 13 residues. With V trimmed by 4 bases and J by 10 bases, 9 bases remained unmatched. Here the CDR3 DNA reads TGTGCCAGCAGCCGCAACCGGGACAGTCACTACACCTTC. Translating gives CASSRNRDSHYTF.

The chain recombines TRBV7-3 with TRBJ2-1, with unresolved D. The CDR3 has 13 amino acids. CDR1 and CDR2 (germline): SGHTA, FQGTGA. Trimming cost V 5 bases and J 5 bases, with 10 bases left between them. Written as DNA, the CDR3 is TGTGCCAGCAGCCGTGACTCGAACAATGAGCAGTTCTTC. It specifies CASSRDSNNEQFF.

This chain connects TRBV5-6 to TRBJ2-3; 9 nucleotides agree with TRBD1. Per the germline V gene, CDR1 is SGHDT and CDR2 is YYEEEE. This CDR3 comprises 16 residues. J lost 1 base, V lost 4 bases, and 7 bases had no gene match. CDR3 sequence reads: CASSPKTGGGTDTQYF. In DNA, the CDR3 is TGTGCCAGCAGCCCCAAGACAGGGGGGGGCACAGATACGCAGTATTTT.

The chain links TRBV6-5 to TRBJ1-5; 9 bases are shared with TRBD1. Germline lookup yields CDR1 MNHEY and CDR2 SVGAGI. CDR3 length: 15 amino acids. V lost 8 bases to trimming and J lost 4 bases; unmatched junction nucleotides: 9. The CDR3 DNA reads TGTGCCAGCCTACCCAACAGGGGGCGAAATCAGCCCCAGCATTTT. Translation: CASLPNRGRNQPQHF.

V and J are TRBV6-2 or TRBV6-3 and TRBJ1-5; no reliable D call. Trimming removed 2 bases from V and 3 bases from J, with 14 bases in between. Germline V lookup: CDR1 MNHEY, CDR2 SVGEGT. The CDR3 consists of 16 residues. DNA for the CDR3: TGTGCCAGCAGTTACGCACCCCGAGGGTACAATCAGCCCCAGCATTTT. It translates to CASSYAPRGYNQPQHF.

The chain joins TRBV6-5 to TRBJ2-1; TRBD2 matches at 7 bases. Germline lookup yields CDR1 MNHEY and CDR2 SVGAGI. This CDR3 spans 14 amino acids. Trimming took 8 bases from V and 8 from J; bases not matched to a gene: 12. Here the CDR3 DNA reads TGTGCCAGCCTCTTGTGGCGGGAGAGCCATGAGCAGTTCTTC. This gives the protein CASLLWRESHEQFF.

J is TRBJ2-7 and V is TRBV12-3 or TRBV12-4; TRBD1 agrees at 9 bases. This CDR3 is 12 amino acids long. V was pared by 5 bases and J by 9 bases, with 5 bases of the junction left unmatched. CDR3 protein: CASSGTGSWQYF. The CDR3 DNA sequence: TGTGCCAGCAGTGGGACAGGGTCTTGGCAGTACTTC.

The rearrangement uses TRBV5-1 and TRBJ2-1, with D perhaps matching TRBD2 (6 bases). Germline loops: CDR1 SGHRS, CDR2 YFSETQ. Trimming pared 0 bases from V and 0 bases from J, leaving 7 bases between. CDR3 length: 15 amino acids. The CDR3 sequence: CASSLDGSSYNEQFF. CDR3 in DNA: TGCGCCAGCAGCTTGGACGGGAGCTCCTACAATGAGCAGTTCTTC.

The gene calls are TRBV12-3 or TRBV12-4 and TRBJ2-7; 8 nucleotides align to TRBD2. Trimming at V came to 4 bases and at J to 5 bases, leaving 4 bases not matched to a gene. This CDR3 is 13 amino acids long. The CDR3 loop reads CASSSGLADEQYF. DNA of the CDR3: TGTGCCAGCAGTTCCGGACTAGCCGACGAGCAGTACTTC.

The rearrangement uses TRBV3-1 (or the pseudogene TRBV3-2) and TRBJ1-1, with 7 bases that match TRBD1. Germline assignment: CDR1 LGHDT and CDR2 YNNKEL (reference sequence). Trimming took 3 bases from V and 4 from J; bases not matched to a gene: 2. This CDR3 has 13 residues. The CDR3 sequence: CASSHQGGTEAFF. As DNA, the CDR3 is TGTGCCAGCAGCCATCAGGGGGGCACTGAAGCTTTCTTT.

This clone appeared a single time. The V gene is TRBV7-6, the J gene TRBJ2-7; 8 nucleotides line up with TRBD2. This CDR3 is 16 amino acids long. CDR1 is SGHVS, CDR2 FNYEAQ, per germline. Trimming removed 5 bases from V and 3 bases from J; junction bases left unmatched: 12. The CDR3 here is CASSAPTGTSGYEQYF. Written as DNA, the CDR3 is TGTGCCAGCAGCGCGCCCACCGGGACTAGTGGCTACGAGCAGTACTTC. The whole variable domain, filled in from reference TRBV7-6 and TRBJ2-7, reads GAGVSQSPRYKVTKRGQDVALRCDPISGHVSLYWYRQALGQGPEFLTYFNYEAQQDKSGLPNDRFSAERPEGSISTLTIQRTEQRDSAMYRCASSAPTGTSGYEQYFGPGTRLTVT.

The chain is built from TRBV2 and TRBJ1-5, with D hard to call. This CDR3 spans 18 amino acids. With 4 bases removed from V and 1 base from J, the gap between germline ends came to 20 bases. Germline CDR1 is SNHLY and CDR2 is FYNNEI. In DNA form, the CDR3 reads TGTGCCAGCAGTGCTCTGGTCATATTAAACAACAGCAATCAGCCCCAGCATTTT. It is translated as CASSALVILNNSNQPQHF.